Listed below are T cell receptor beta chains from one sample, sequenced in a study of human T cells and chemical hapten exposure. TCRdb ran MiXCR on the RACE reads and lists one entry per CDR3 protein. Found here are around 71,000 distinct CDR3 sequences, approximately 9.4% of them singletons; the top ten hold over 3%. The sequencing used whole blood, collected in connection with sensitization to the hapten diphenylcyclopropenone (DPC). The source of these receptors is a middle-aged woman with alopecia areata. Some clones in this sample may be carry-over from other donors' samples. The CDR3 runs from the conserved cysteine through the conserved F or W. A D gene is named only where the DNA matches it firmly. Where a row states a size, it is once, few, many or the class of an expanded clone; other rows omit it.

j_gene	d_gene	v_gene	abundance	CDR3nt	CDR3aa
TRBJ2-7	TRBD1	TRBV3-1	many	TGTGCCAGCAGCCAAGTGGGGCAGGGGGCGCGGGAGCAGTACTTC	CASSQVGQGAREQYF
TRBJ1-4	TRBD1	TRBV19	.	TGTGCCAGTAGTAACAATTTTGGAGGACAGGGAACAACTAATGAAAAACTGTTTTTT	CASSNNFGGQGTTNEKLFF
TRBJ1-1	.	TRBV30	many	TGTGCCTCCCCCTCGGCGGCAGGCTTTTCGCGATCCACTGAAGCTTTCTTT	CASPSAAGFSRSTEAFF
TRBJ1-4	TRBD1	TRBV30	few	TGTGCCTGGGGCCGGGGCGGGACAGGGACGAAAAAACTGTTTTTT	CAWGRGGTGTKKLFF
TRBJ2-2	TRBD2	TRBV4-2	.	TGTGCCAGCAGCCCCGAGCGGCTCTCAGCGGGGGGTGGTACCGGGGAGCTGTTTTTT	CASSPERLSAGGGTGELFF
TRBJ2-5	.	TRBV28	.	TGTGCCAGCAGTTTTAACCCGGCAGAGACCCAGTACTTC	CASSFNPAETQYF
TRBJ1-2	.	TRBV11-1	many	TGTGCCAGCAGCTTAACCTCGACAGAGAACTATGGCTACACCTTC	CASSLTSTENYGYTF
TRBJ2-3	.	TRBV11-2	many	TGTGCCAGCAGCCAGGAGGGGGGACAGGATACGCAGTATTTT	CASSQEGGQDTQYF
TRBJ1-1	.	TRBV5-5	many	TGTGCCAGCAGCTTGGCACCAAGGGGCTCCATGAACACTGAAGCTTTCTTT	CASSLAPRGSMNTEAFF
TRBJ2-1	.	TRBV2	.	TGCGCAACCCTGGAACAAACCTACAATGAGCAGTTCTTC	CATLEQTYNEQFF
TRBJ1-5	.	TRBV2	few	TGTGCCAGCACCACGGGGGCGGACGGGTATCAGCCCCAGCATTTT	CASTTGADGYQPQHF
TRBJ2-2	TRBD2	TRBV5-1	few	TGCGCCAGCAGCTCCAGACTAGCGGAGAACACCGGGGAGCTGTTTTTT	CASSSRLAENTGELFF
TRBJ1-4	TRBD1	TRBV6-2/TRBV6-3	many	TGTGCCAGTTCCACAGGGGAATACAATGAAAAACTGTTTTTT	CASSTGEYNEKLFF
TRBJ2-1	TRBD2	TRBV4-3	many	TGCGCCAGCAGCCCGCCCGGGGGGTTGCCCCAGTTCTTC	CASSPPGGLPQFF
TRBJ1-2	.	TRBV4-3	many	TGCGCCAGCAGCCAAGAAACGGGCTATGGCTACACCTTC	CASSQETGYGYTF
TRBJ2-1	.	TRBV4-3	.	TGCGCCAGCAGCCAAGGGGGAGTGAGTGAGCAGTTCTTC	CASSQGGVSEQFF
TRBJ2-3	.	TRBV7-8	many	TGTGCCAGCAGCCCCCAGGGGGCGGGGGTGGATACGCAGTATTTT	CASSPQGAGVDTQYF
TRBJ2-1	TRBD2	TRBV12-5	.	TGTGCTAGTGGTTTTGGGACTAGCGTGGATGAGCAGTTCTTC	CASGFGTSVDEQFF
TRBJ1-5	.	TRBV11-3	.	TGTGCCAGCAGCTCCAAGAGGTGCAGCAATCAGCCCCAGCATTTT	CASSSKRCSNQPQHF
TRBJ2-1	.	TRBV14	few	TGTGCCAGCAGCCTTTTAGGATTCTACAATGAGCAGTTCTTC	CASSLLGFYNEQFF
TRBJ2-3	.	TRBV10-2	few	TGCGCCAGCAGTGAGAGGTTGCCCCCGGGGTATTTT	CASSERLPPGYF
TRBJ1-5	TRBD1	TRBV18	many	TGTGCCAGCTCACCGACAGGGTTGGGGGTAGAGGCCCAGCATTTT	CASSPTGLGVEAQHF